This T cell receptor (beta chain) was found in a study of T cell changes during pregnancy in multiple sclerosis. Germline values: CDR1 SGHTA, CDR2 FQGTGA. The CDR3 consists of 14 residues. With 4 bases removed from V and 3 bases from J, the gap between germline ends came to 10 bases. Repertoires were generated with immunoSEQ multiplex PCR, while TCRdb's copy carries only in-frame clones and drops some. Here the sample spans about 79,000 clones, roughly 95% being singletons. The sequencing here drew on peripheral blood, taken in the second trimester of pregnancy. This TCR came from a female donor in good health, enrolled as a control in a pregnancy study. The chain combines TRBV7-3 with TRBJ2-1; TRBD1 might be the D (6 bases). CDR3 nucleotides: TGTGCCAGCAGCTCCCGGGACAACTACAATGAGCAGTTCTTC. Translation gives CASSSRDNYNEQFF.